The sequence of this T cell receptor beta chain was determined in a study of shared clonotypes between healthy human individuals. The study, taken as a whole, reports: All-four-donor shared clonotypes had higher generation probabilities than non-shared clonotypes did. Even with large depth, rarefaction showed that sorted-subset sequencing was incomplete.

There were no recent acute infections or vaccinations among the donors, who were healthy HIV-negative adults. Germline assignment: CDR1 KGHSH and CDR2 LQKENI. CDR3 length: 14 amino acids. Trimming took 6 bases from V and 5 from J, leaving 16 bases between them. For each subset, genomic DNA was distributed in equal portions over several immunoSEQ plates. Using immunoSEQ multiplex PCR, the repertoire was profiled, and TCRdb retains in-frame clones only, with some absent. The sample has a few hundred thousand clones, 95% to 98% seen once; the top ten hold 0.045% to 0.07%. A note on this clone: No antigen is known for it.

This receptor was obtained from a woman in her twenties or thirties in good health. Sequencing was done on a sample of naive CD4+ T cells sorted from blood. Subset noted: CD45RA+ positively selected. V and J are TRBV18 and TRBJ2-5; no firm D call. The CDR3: CASSPRTNLETQYF. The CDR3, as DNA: TGTGCCAGCTCCCCCAGGACCAACTTGGAGACCCAGTACTTC.